Listed below are T cell receptor beta chains from one sample, sequenced in a study of identical twins. TCRdb reprocessed the 5' RACE reads via MiXCR and lists one record per CDR3 protein. The sample yields 1,800,000 or so distinct CDR3 sequences, about 32% seen once. The sample comprised cord blood. The receptors shown here come from a newborn girl in good health. The CDR3 runs from the conserved cysteine through the conserved F or W. A D gene is named only where the DNA matches it firmly. Expanded clones get a size class; other rows say once, few or many, or leave the size out.

CDR3nt	CDR3aa	d_gene	v_gene	j_gene	abundance
TGTGCCAGCAGCAAAGGGGGGATTGTCGGGCCCCTAGCCAAAAACATTCAGTACTTC	CASSKGGIVGPLAKNIQYF	.	TRBV21-1	TRBJ2-4	few
TGCGCCAGCAGCCATCCTGGGACCAAAAGGTACAATGAGCAGTTCTTC	CASSHPGTKRYNEQFF	.	TRBV4-1	TRBJ2-1	.
TGTGCCACCAGTGACCCCGGCGGACTAGCGGCCACAGATACGCAGTATTTT	CATSDPGGLAATDTQYF	TRBD2	TRBV24-1	TRBJ2-3	few
TGTGCCAGCCTCAGCCGGCTAACGTGGTTCTTC	CASLSRLTWFF	.	TRBV12-3/TRBV12-4	TRBJ2-1	.
TGTGCCAGCAGCCAGGGGTCCGGGACAGGACTATACGAGCAGTACTTC	CASSQGSGTGLYEQYF	TRBD1	TRBV14	TRBJ2-7	few
TGCAGTGCTAGAATTGAGGGTAGGACCGGGGAGCTGTTTTTT	CSARIEGRTGELFF	.	TRBV20-1	TRBJ2-2	.
TGCGCCAGCAGCCCTAGCCCGATCCGGGACAGGGGGCAAGATACGCAGTATTTT	CASSPSPIRDRGQDTQYF	TRBD1	TRBV4-1	TRBJ2-3	.
TGCGCCAGCAGCCAAGATCGAACGCTAGCGGGAGCCTACAATGAGCAGTACTTC	CASSQDRTLAGAYNEQYF	TRBD2	TRBV4-1	TRBJ2-7	.
TGTGCCAGCAGCTTGGCCCCGAAGGGGCCTAGCACAGATACGCAGTATTTT	CASSLAPKGPSTDTQYF	.	TRBV5-5	TRBJ2-3	few
TGTGCTAGCAGCCAACCCGGGACTATTCACGAGCAGTACTTC	CASSQPGTIHEQYF	TRBD2	TRBV4-2	TRBJ2-7	.
TGCAGTGCTAGAGATCTAGGGCCCTATGGCTACACCTTC	CSARDLGPYGYTF	.	TRBV20-1	TRBJ1-2	few
TGTGCCAGCAGCTCCATGGGGGCTAGCGGGGGTGTCGAGCAGTACTTC	CASSSMGASGGVEQYF	TRBD2	TRBV27	TRBJ2-7	.
TGCAGTGCTAGAGTACCAGGGTATAATTCACCCCTCCACTTT	CSARVPGYNSPLHF	.	TRBV20-1	TRBJ1-6	.
TGTGCCAGCAGCCCAGGGACAGGGGGAGGGAATTCACCCCTCCACTTT	CASSPGTGGGNSPLHF	TRBD1	TRBV9	TRBJ1-6	few
TGTGCCAGCAGCAAACTCGGCGGCCCCTGGTATGGCTACACCTTC	CASSKLGGPWYGYTF	.	TRBV21-1	TRBJ1-2	.
TGTGCCATCAGTGAGCTAGACCCGGTCTCTGGAAACACCATATATTTT	CAISELDPVSGNTIYF	.	TRBV10-3	TRBJ1-3	.
TGTGCCAGCAGTCTGGGGGTGACTGCGGAAGCTTTCTTT	CASSLGVTAEAFF	.	TRBV25-1	TRBJ1-1	.
TGCGCCAGCAGCGTAGACAGGGCCACAGATACGCAGTATTTT	CASSVDRATDTQYF	TRBD1	TRBV5-1	TRBJ2-3	many
TGTGCCAGCAGTTACTCGTCTTCTCGGGGAGTGAACACCGAAGCTTTCTTT	CASSYSSSRGVNTEAFF	.	TRBV6-6	TRBJ1-1	once
TGTGCCAGCAGCTTCATCCTCTACAATGAGCAGTACTTC	CASSFILYNEQYF	.	TRBV5-5	TRBJ2-7	few
TGTGCCAGCTCACCATATTCTCTAGCGGGGGACAATGAGCAGTACTTC	CASSPYSLAGDNEQYF	TRBD2	TRBV18	TRBJ2-7	.
TGTGCCAGCAGTGAAGGCAGGGAGATAGATACGCAGTATTTT	CASSEGREIDTQYF	.	TRBV6-1	TRBJ2-3	.
TGCGCCAGCAGCAGCCCTCCCACGGAGAGCACAGATACGCAGTATTTT	CASSSPPTESTDTQYF	.	TRBV5-1	TRBJ2-3	few
TGCGCCAGCAGCTTGGACAGGGACACTGAAGCTTTCTTT	CASSLDRDTEAFF	.	TRBV5-1	TRBJ1-1	many
TGTGCCAGCAGCTTTGGGGACCTTGACTATGGCTACACCTTC	CASSFGDLDYGYTF	.	TRBV7-2	TRBJ1-2	few
TGTGCCAGCACCCGGTCTAGCGGGGGTTCCTACGAGCAGTACTTC	CASTRSSGGSYEQYF	TRBD2	TRBV3-1	TRBJ2-7	many
TGCAGTGCTAGTAGGGGACCCTCTAATCAGCCCCAGCATTTT	CSASRGPSNQPQHF	.	TRBV20-1	TRBJ1-5	few
TGTGCCAGCAGCGCCGCCGGGACTGCGTACAATGAGCAGTTCTTC	CASSAAGTAYNEQFF	.	TRBV7-9	TRBJ2-1	few
TGTGCCAGCAGTTACTCCACCAGGACCACTGAAGCTTTCTTT	CASSYSTRTTEAFF	.	TRBV6-5	TRBJ1-1	.
TGTGCCAGCGGGTCAGCAGTCTACGAGCAGTACTTC	CASGSAVYEQYF	.	TRBV6-2/TRBV6-3	TRBJ2-7	few
TGCAGTGCTAGAGAAGGGACTAGCCCACCCTACAATGAGCAGTTCTTC	CSAREGTSPPYNEQFF	TRBD2	TRBV20-1	TRBJ2-1	.
TGTGCCAGCAGAGATACAGGGATCCGTAATGAAAAACTGTTTTTT	CASRDTGIRNEKLFF	.	TRBV2	TRBJ1-4	.
TGTGCCAGCACCATGGCAGGGATGAACACTGAAGCTTTCTTT	CASTMAGMNTEAFF	.	TRBV2	TRBJ1-1	few
TGTGCCAGCAGGGAATGGGGTGGCACTGAAGCTTTCTTT	CASREWGGTEAFF	.	TRBV2	TRBJ1-1	.
TGTGCCAGCAGTTACACCGGACTAGCGGGGGGTCCTGGTTGGGATGAGCAGTTCTTC	CASSYTGLAGGPGWDEQFF	TRBD2	TRBV6-5	TRBJ2-1	few
TGTGCCAGCAGTTACCCTGCCGGGGACTACAATGAGCAGTTCTTC	CASSYPAGDYNEQFF	.	TRBV6-7	TRBJ2-1	.
TGCGCCGGCAGCAACAGGGGGCTCAACGAGCAGTACTTC	CAGSNRGLNEQYF	TRBD1	TRBV12-3/TRBV12-4	TRBJ2-7	.
TGCGCCTGCAGCCAAGCCTGGTTCTCCTACAATGAGCAGTTCTTC	CACSQAWFSYNEQFF	.	TRBV4-1	TRBJ2-1	.
TGCGCCAGCAGCGCGGGGCACGCGAACACCGGGGAGCTGTTTTTT	CASSAGHANTGELFF	.	TRBV5-1	TRBJ2-2	.
TGCGCCAGCAGCTTGGCGAATACTCTCTCCTACGAGCAGTACTTC	CASSLANTLSYEQYF	.	TRBV5-1	TRBJ2-7	.
TGTGCCAGCAGCTTAGGACCAGATACGCGGTATTTT	CASSLGPDTRYF	.	TRBV7-9	TRBJ2-3	.
TGTGCCAGCAGCTTAGATAGCGACAGGGCGGGCTACACCTTC	CASSLDSDRAGYTF	TRBD1	TRBV11-2	TRBJ1-2	.
TGTGCCTGGACGACAGGGTACAATGAGCAGTTCTTC	CAWTTGYNEQFF	TRBD1	TRBV30	TRBJ2-1	.
TGTGCCAGCTGTCCCGGGACTAGCACAGATACGCAGTATTTT	CASCPGTSTDTQYF	.	TRBV6-1	TRBJ2-3	few
TGCGCCAGCAGCTCAGGGGACCCAGATGCAGATGAGCAGTTCTTC	CASSSGDPDADEQFF	.	TRBV5-1	TRBJ2-1	few
TGCAGTGAAGAGGGGGTTTATTCGGGCTACACCTTC	CSEEGVYSGYTF	.	TRBV20-1	TRBJ1-2	few
TGTGCCAGTCTGGGAGTAGTCTCCTACAATGAGCAGTACTTC	CASLGVVSYNEQYF	.	TRBV28	TRBJ2-7	.
TGTGCCAGCAGTCCACTCGGCGCGGGAGGGCCGGGTGGAGAGCAGTACTTC	CASSPLGAGGPGGEQYF	TRBD2	TRBV27	TRBJ2-5	few
TGTGCCAGCAGTTTACTAGCGGGAGGTAGCGATGAGCAGTACTTC	CASSLLAGGSDEQYF	TRBD2	TRBV28	TRBJ2-7	.